This TCR beta chain was captured in a study of blood T cell repertoires in COVID-19. CDR1 and CDR2 from the germline V gene are MDHEN and SYDVKM. This CDR3 has 18 residues. V was pared by 6 bases and J by 6 bases, with 19 bases of the junction left unmatched. Methods used by the authors: Researchers report that nucleated cell counts were estimated from reference gene primer amplification. The protocol was immunoSEQ multiplex PCR, while the TCRdb copy is restricted to in-frame clones and leaves out a portion. V and J calls and clone size are copied from that table; D and trimming were computed from the DNA. Of about 120,000 clones detected, approximately 82% appear once; the ten largest clones hold roughly 7%. This clone was seen once.

The chain employs TRBV28 and TRBJ2-1; 8 bases are a match to TRBD1. The sequencing input was peripheral blood. This receptor was taken from a man aged 65 to 79 with active or convalescent COVID-19. CDR3 sequence: CASSRYLRGRPTTNEQFF. The CDR3 bases are TGTGCCAGCAGCCGATACCTCAGGGGGCGACCTACTACCAATGAGCAGTTCTTC.